The clone carrying this T cell receptor beta chain was seen more than once but under ten times. The data derive from a study of Ad26.COV2.S vaccination and SARS-CoV-2 variants. The treatment denotes: roughly 18 received Ad26.COV2.S at low or high dose, single or two shots; roughly 5 received placebo; per-sample allocation not given. Sampling took place 63 days after the first vaccine or placebo injection. TCRdb's table, derived via immunoSEQ multiplex PCR, lists solely in-frame clones and lacks some. Here the sample spans about 350,000 clones, around 86% being singletons. CDR1 and CDR2 (germline): SGHDT, YYEEEE. V was trimmed by 0 bases and J by 1 base, leaving 7 bases between them. This CDR3 region has 14 residues.

Sequenced here: peripheral blood, sampled in a trial of Ad26.COV2.S vaccine versus placebo. This chain connects TRBV5-6 to TRBJ1-1, with unresolved D. The TCR sequence derives from a person aged 18-65 years who received the Ad26.COV2.S COVID-19 vaccine or a placebo. CDR3 sequence: CASSLEWGNTEAFF. CDR3 nucleotides: TGTGCCAGCAGCTTGGAATGGGGGAACACTGAAGCTTTCTTT.